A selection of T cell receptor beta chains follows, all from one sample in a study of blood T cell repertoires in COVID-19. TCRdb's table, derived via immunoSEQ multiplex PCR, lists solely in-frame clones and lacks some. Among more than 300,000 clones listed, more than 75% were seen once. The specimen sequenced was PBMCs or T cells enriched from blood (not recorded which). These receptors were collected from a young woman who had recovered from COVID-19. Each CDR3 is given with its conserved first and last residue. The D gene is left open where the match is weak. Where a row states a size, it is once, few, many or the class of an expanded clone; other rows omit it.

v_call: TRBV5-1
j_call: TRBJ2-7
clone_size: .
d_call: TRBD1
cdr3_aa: CASRHSTGGISYEQYF
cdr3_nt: TGCGCCAGCAGACATTCAACAGGGGGCATCTCCTACGAGCAGTACTTC

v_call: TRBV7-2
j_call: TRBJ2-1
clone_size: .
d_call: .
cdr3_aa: CASSPPRKRGNNEQFF
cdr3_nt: TGTGCCAGCAGCCCACCCCGTAAACGCGGGAACAATGAGCAGTTCTTC

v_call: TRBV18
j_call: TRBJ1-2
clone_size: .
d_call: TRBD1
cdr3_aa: CASSPDRVYGYTF
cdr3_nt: TGTGCCAGCTCACCCGACAGGGTCTATGGCTACACCTTC

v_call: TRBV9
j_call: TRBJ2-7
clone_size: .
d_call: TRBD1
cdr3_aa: CASSVGQGMAYEQYF
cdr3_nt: TGTGCCAGCAGCGTCGGACAGGGCATGGCCTACGAGCAGTACTTC

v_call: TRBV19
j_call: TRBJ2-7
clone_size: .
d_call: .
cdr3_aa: CASSSGGGPPYEQYF
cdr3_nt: TGTGCCAGTAGTTCCGGCGGGGGCCCCCCCTACGAGCAGTACTTC

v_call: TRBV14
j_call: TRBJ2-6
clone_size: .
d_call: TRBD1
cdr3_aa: CASSQSTGGRSGANVLTF
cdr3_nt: TGTGCCAGCAGCCAGTCGACAGGGGGACGCTCTGGGGCCAACGTCCTGACTTTC

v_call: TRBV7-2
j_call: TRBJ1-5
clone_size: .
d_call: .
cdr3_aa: CASSPTVGAHQPQHF
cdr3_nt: TGTGCCAGCAGCCCCACGGTGGGGGCTCATCAGCCCCAGCATTTT

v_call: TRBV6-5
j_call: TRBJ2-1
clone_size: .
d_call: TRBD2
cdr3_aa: CASYGGGNEQFF
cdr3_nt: TGTGCCAGTTACGGGGGGGGGAATGAGCAGTTCTTC

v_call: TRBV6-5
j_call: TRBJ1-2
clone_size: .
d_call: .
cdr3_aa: CASSYSSPTSNYGYTF
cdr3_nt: TGTGCCAGCAGTTACTCCTCGCCCACATCTAACTATGGCTACACCTTC

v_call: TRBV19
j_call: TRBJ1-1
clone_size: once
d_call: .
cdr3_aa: CASRNPGAVRSTEAFF
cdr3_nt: TGTGCCAGTAGGAATCCGGGAGCTGTGAGGAGCACTGAAGCTTTCTTT

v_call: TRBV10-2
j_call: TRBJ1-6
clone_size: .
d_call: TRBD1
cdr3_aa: CASSEPGTGDSPLHF
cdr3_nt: TGCGCCAGCAGTGAGCCTGGGACAGGGGATTCACCCCTCCACTTT

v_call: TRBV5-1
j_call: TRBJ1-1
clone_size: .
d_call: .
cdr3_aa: CASSYPQAGDTEAFF
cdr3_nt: TGCGCCAGCAGCTACCCGCAGGCAGGGGACACTGAAGCTTTCTTT

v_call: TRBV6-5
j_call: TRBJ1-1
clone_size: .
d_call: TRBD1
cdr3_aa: CASRGETGVNTEAFF
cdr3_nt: TGTGCCAGCCGCGGAGAGACAGGGGTGAACACTGAAGCTTTCTTT